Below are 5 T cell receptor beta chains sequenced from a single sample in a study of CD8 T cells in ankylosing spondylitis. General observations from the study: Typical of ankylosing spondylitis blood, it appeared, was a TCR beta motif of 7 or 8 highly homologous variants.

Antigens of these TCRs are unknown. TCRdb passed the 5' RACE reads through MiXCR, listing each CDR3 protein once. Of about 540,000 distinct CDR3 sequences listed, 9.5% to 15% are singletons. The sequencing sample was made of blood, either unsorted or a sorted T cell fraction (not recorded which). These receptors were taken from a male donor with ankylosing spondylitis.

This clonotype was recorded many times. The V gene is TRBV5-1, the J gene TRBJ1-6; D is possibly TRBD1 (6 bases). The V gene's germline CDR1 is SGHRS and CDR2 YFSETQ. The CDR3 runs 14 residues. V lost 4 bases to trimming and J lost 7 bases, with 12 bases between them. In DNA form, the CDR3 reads TGCGCCAGCAGCCCTCTAGGACAGAATTCACCCCTCCACTTT. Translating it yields CASSPLGQNSPLHF. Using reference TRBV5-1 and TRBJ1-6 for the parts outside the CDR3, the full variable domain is KAGVTQTPRYLIKTRGQQVTLSCSPISGHRSVSWYQQTPGQGLQFLFEYFSETQRNKGNFPGRFSGRQFSNSRSEMNVSTLELGDSALYLCASSPLGQNSPLHFGNGTRLTVT.

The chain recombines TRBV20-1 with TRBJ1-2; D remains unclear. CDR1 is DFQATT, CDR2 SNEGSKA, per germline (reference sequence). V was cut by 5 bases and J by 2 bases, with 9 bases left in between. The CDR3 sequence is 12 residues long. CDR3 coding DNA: TGCAGTGCTGAAAGAAGAAACTATGGCTACACCTTC. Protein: CSAERRNYGYTF.

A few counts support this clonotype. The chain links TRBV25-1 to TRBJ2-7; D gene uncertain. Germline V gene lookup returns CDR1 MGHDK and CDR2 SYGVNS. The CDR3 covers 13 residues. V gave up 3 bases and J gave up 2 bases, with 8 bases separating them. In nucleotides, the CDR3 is TGTGCCAGCAGTGAGGTCACAGCCTACGAGCAGTACTTC. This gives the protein CASSEVTAYEQYF.

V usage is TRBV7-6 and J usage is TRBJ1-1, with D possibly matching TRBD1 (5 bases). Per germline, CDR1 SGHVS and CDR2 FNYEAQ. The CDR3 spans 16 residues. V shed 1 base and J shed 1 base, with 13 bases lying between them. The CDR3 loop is CASSLGVGGPNTEAFF. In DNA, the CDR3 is TGTGCCAGCAGCTTAGGTGTCGGGGGACCGAACACTGAAGCTTTCTTT.

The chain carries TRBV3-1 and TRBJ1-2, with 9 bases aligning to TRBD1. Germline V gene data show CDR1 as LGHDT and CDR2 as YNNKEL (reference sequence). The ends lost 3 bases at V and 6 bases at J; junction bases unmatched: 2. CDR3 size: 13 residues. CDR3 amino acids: CASSQRTGDGYTF. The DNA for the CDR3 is TGTGCCAGCAGCCAGCGGACAGGGGATGGCTACACCTTC.